This T cell receptor (beta chain) was documented in a study of blood T cell repertoires in COVID-19. Sequenced by immunoSEQ multiplex PCR; TCRdb stores in-frame clones only, minus some. The sample carries about 130,000 clones, roughly 90% recorded once. CDR3 length: 16 amino acids. The chain uses TRBV21-1 and TRBJ2-3; TRBD2 was called by the table and not checked on the DNA. TRBV21-1 is a pseudogene locus. This clonotype originated in a woman aged 45-65 years who had recovered from COVID-19. The source material was PBMCs or T cells enriched from blood (not recorded which). CDR3 bases: TGTGCCAGCAGCAAAGTTGCGGGGGGACGCACAGATACGCAGTATTTT. Protein sequence: CASSKVAGGRTDTQYF.